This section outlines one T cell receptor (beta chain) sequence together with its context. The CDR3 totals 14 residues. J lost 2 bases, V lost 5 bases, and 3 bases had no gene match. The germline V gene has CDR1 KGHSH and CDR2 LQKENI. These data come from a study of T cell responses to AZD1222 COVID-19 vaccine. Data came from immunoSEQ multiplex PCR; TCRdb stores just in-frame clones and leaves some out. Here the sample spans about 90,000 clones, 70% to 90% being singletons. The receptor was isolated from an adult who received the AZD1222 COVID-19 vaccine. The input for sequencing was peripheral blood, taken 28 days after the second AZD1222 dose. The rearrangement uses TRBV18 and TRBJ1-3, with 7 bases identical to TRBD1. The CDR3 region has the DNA TGTGCCAGCTCAACAGGGGAGGCTGGAAACACCATATATTTT. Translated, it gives CASSTGEAGNTIYF. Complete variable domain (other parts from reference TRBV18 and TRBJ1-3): NAGVMQNPRHLVRRRGQEARLRCSPMKGHSHVYWYRQLPEEGLKFMVYLQKENIIDESGMPKERFSAEFPKEGPSILRIQQVVRGDSAAYFCASSTGEAGNTIYFGEGSWLTVV.